This TCR beta chain comes out of a study of blood T cell repertoires in COVID-19. Study-wide context: COVID-19 samples collected from the United States, Italy and Spain covered acute and convalescent phases. Sources were T cells, B-cell-depleted T cells, or PBMCs; the material itself was cDNA or gDNA.

There are 12 residues in the CDR3. The V gene lost 3 bases and the J gene lost 6 bases, with 9 bases spanning the gap. CDR1 and CDR2 from the germline V gene are MDHEN and SYDVKM. Authors' data handling: Amplification of reference gene primers provided the estimated nucleated cell counts. Clones were read by immunoSEQ multiplex PCR, and TCRdb kept only the in-frame ones, dropping some. V and J calls plus clone size are reproduced from that table; the DNA served to infer D and trimming. Altogether approximately 38,000 clones are present, 80% to 90% being singletons, with the ten largest covering around 4.9%.

This chain links TRBV28 with TRBJ2-7; unclear D gene. Sample: peripheral blood. The receptor was isolated from a woman aged 70-85 years with active COVID-19. The CDR3 loop is CASSLRQSEQYF. The CDR3 DNA follows: TGTGCCAGCAGTTTGAGGCAGAGCGAGCAGTACTTC.